This T cell receptor beta chain originates from a study of T cells of healthy individuals. V dropped 2 bases and J dropped 5 bases, with 10 bases sitting between them. Germline loops: CDR1 SGHRS, CDR2 YFSETQ. The CDR3 runs 14 residues. Each CDR3 protein is one row after TCRdb ran MiXCR on the 5' RACE reads. The sample carries 35,000 to 45,000 distinct CDR3 sequences, 3.5% to 5.5% recorded once. The TCR comes from a human donor in good health. The V call is TRBV5-1, the J call TRBJ1-4; D is ambiguous. CDR3 DNA: TGCGCCAGCAGCTTAGACGGCTTGAATGAAAAACTGTTTTTT. Amino acid sequence: CASSLDGLNEKLFF.